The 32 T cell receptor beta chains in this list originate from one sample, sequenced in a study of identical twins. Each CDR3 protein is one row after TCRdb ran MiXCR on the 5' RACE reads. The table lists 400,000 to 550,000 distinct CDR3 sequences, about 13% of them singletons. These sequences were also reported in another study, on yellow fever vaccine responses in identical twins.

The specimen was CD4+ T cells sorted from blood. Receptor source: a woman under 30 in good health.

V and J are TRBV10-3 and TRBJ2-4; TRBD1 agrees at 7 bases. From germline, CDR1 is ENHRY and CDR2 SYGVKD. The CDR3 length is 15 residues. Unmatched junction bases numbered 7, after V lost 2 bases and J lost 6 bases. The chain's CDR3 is CAISETGQSGNIQYF. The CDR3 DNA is TGTGCCATCAGTGAGACGGGACAGTCCGGAAACATTCAGTACTTC.

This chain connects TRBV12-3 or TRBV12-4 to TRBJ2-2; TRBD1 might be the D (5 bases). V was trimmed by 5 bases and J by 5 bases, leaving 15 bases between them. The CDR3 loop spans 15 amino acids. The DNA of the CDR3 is TGTGCCAGCAGTAAGGGTAACAGGAATACCGGGGAGCTGTTTTTT. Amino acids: CASSKGNRNTGELFF.

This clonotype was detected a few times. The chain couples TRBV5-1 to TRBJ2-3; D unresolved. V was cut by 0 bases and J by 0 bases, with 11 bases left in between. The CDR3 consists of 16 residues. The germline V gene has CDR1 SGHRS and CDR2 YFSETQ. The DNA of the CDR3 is TGCGCCAGCAGCTTGGGGACCGCCCCGAGCACAGATACGCAGTATTTT. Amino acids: CASSLGTAPSTDTQYF.

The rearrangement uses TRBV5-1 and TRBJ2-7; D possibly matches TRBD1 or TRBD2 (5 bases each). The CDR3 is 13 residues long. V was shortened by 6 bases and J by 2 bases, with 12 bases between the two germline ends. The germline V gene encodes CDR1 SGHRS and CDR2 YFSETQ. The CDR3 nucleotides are TGCGCCAGCACCCCGGTGGGGGCCTACGAGCAGTACTTC. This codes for CASTPVGAYEQYF.

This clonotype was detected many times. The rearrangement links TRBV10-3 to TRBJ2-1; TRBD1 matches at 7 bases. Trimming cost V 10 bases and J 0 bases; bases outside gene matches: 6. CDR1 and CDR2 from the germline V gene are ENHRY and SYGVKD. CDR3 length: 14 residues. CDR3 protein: CATNRQGSYNEQFF. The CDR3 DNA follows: TGTGCCACCAATCGACAGGGCTCCTACAATGAGCAGTTCTTC.

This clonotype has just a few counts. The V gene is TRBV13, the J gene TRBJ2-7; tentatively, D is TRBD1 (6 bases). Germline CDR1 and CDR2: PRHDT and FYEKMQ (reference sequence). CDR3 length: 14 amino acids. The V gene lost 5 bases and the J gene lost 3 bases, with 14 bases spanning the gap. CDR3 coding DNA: TGTGCCAGCAGCCCCCGGGACATCTACTACGAGCAGTACTTC. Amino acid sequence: CASSPRDIYYEQYF.

The DNA for the CDR3 is TGTGCCAGCAGTTACGGGGGCAGGGTGATGGAGACCCAGTACTTC. This codes for CASSYGGRVMETQYF. V and J are TRBV6-2 or TRBV6-3 and TRBJ2-5; tentative D call: TRBD1 (6 bases). This CDR3 is 15 amino acids long. Trimming took 2 bases from V and 5 from J, leaving 15 bases between them. CDR1 is MNHEY, CDR2 SVGEGT, per germline.

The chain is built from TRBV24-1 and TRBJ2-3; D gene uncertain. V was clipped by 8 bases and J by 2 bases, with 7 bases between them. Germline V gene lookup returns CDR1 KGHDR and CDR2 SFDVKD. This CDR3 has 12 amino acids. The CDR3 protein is CATTGPTDTQYF. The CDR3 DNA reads TGTGCCACCACCGGACCCACAGATACGCAGTATTTT.

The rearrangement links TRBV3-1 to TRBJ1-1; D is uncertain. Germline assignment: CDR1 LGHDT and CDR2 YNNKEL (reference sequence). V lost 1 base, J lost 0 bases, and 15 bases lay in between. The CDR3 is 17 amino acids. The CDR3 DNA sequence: TGTGCCAGCAGCCAAGGAGGGAGGCCTACCATGAACACTGAAGCTTTCTTT. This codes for CASSQGGRPTMNTEAFF.

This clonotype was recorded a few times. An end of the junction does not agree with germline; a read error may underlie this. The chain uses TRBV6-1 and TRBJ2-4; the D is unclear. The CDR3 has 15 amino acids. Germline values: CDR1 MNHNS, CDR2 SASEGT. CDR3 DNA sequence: TGTGCCAGCAGTACGAGGACCCGAGCCGAAAACATTCAGTACTTC. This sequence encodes CASSTRTRAENIQYF.

This CDR3 reads CSAPREAKASYEQYF. In nucleotides, the CDR3 is TGCAGTGCCCCGAGGGAGGCCAAAGCTTCCTACGAGCAGTACTTC. This chain uses TRBV20-1 with TRBJ2-7, with D perhaps TRBD2 (6 bases). Trimming removed 6 bases from V and 1 base from J, with 19 bases in between. The germline V gene has CDR1 DFQATT and CDR2 SNEGSKA (reference sequence). This CDR3 contains 15 residues.

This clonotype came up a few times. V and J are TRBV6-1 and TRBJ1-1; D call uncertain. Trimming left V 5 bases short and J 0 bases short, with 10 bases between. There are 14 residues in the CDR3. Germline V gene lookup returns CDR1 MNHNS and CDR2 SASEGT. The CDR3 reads CASSRGSMNTEAFF. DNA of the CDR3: TGTGCCAGCAGTCGCGGGAGCATGAACACTGAAGCTTTCTTT.

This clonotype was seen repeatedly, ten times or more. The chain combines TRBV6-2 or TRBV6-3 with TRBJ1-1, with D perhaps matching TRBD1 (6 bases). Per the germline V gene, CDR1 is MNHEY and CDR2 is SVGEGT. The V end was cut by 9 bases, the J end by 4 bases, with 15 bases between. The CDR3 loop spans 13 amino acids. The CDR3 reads CASNQQGPTEAFF. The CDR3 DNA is TGTGCCAGTAACCAACAGGGTCCCACTGAAGCTTTCTTT.

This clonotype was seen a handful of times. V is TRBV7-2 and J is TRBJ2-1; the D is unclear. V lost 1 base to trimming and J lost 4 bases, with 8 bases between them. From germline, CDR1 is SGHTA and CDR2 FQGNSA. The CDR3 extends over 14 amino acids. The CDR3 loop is CASSLGAKYNEQFF. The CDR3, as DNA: TGTGCCAGCAGCTTAGGAGCGAAGTACAATGAGCAGTTCTTC.

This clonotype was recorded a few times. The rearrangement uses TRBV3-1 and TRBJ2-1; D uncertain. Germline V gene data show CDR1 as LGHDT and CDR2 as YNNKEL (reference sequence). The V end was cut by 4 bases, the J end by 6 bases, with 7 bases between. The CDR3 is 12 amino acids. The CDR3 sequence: CASSLLANEQFF. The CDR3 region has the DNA TGTGCCAGCAGCCTTTTAGCCAATGAGCAGTTCTTC.

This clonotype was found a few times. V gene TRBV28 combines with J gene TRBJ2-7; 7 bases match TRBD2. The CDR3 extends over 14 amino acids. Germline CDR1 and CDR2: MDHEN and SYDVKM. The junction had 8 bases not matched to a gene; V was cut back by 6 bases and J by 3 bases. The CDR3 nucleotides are TGTGCCAGCAGGAACGGGGGGTCCAGCTACGAGCAGTACTTC. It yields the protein CASRNGGSSYEQYF.

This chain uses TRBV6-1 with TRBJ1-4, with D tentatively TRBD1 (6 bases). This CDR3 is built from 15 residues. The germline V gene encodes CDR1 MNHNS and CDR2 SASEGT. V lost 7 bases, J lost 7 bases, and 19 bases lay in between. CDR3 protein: CASTKVGGGVEKLFF. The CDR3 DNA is TGTGCCAGCACTAAAGTAGGGGGGGGAGTTGAAAAACTGTTTTTT.

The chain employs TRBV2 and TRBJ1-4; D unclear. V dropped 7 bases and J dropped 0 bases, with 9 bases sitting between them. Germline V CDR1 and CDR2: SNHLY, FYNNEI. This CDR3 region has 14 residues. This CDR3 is CASTVVTTNEKLFF. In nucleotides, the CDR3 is TGTGCCAGCACTGTAGTGACAACTAATGAAAAACTGTTTTTT.

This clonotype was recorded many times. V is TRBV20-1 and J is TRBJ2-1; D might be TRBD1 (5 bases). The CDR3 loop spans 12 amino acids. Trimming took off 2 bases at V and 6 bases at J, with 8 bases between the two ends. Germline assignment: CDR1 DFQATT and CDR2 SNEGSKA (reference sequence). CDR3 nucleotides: TGCAGTGCTAGAATGGGGCTCAATGAGCAGTTCTTC. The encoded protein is CSARMGLNEQFF.

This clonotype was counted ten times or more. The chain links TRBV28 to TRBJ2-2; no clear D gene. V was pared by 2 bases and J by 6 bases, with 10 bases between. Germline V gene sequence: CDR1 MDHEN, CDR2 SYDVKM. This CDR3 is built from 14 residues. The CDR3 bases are TGTGCCAGCAGTTTACGGGCTAGAGCCGGGGAGCTGTTTTTT. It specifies CASSLRARAGELFF.

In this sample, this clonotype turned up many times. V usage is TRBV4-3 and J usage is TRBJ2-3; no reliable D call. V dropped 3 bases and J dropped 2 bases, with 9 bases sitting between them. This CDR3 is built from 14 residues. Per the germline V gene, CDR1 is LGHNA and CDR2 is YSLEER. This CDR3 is CASSQDWSTDTQYF. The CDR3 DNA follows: TGCGCCAGCAGCCAGGATTGGTCCACAGATACGCAGTATTTT.

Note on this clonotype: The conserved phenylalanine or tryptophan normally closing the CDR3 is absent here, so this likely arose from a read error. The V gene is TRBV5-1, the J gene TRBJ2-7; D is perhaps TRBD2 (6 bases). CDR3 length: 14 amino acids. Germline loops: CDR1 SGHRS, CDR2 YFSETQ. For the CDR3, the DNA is TGCGCCAGCGGGCTCCGGGACTTCTCCAACGAGCAGTACTAC. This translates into CASGLRDFSNEQYY.

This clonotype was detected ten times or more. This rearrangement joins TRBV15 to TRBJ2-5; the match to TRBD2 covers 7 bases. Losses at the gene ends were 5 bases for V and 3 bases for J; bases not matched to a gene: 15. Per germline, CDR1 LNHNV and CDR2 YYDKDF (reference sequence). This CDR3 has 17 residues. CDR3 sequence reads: CATSARKGSSGKETQYF. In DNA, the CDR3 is TGTGCCACCAGCGCACGGAAGGGGTCTAGCGGTAAAGAGACCCAGTACTTC.

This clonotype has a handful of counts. The CDR3 DNA sequence: TGTGCCAGCTCGAGGGGGGGCCCGTACAATGAGCAGTTCTTC. It translates to CASSRGGPYNEQFF. The gene calls are TRBV28 and TRBJ2-1, with D perhaps matching TRBD2 (7 bases). CDR3 size: 14 residues. Germline V lookup: CDR1 MDHEN, CDR2 SYDVKM. Trimming removed 8 bases at V and 4 bases at J, with 15 bases between.

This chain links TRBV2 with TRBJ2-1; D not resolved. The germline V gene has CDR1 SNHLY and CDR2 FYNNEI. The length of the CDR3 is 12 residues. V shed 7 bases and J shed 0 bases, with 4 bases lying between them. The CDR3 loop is CASTGSYNEQFF. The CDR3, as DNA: TGTGCCAGCACTGGCTCCTACAATGAGCAGTTCTTC.

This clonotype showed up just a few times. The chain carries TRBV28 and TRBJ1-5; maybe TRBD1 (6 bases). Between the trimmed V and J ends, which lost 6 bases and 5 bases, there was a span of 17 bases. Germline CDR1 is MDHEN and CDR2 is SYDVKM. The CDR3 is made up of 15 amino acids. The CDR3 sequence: CASSRGDRRHQPQHF. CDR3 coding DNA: TGTGCCAGCAGCCGCGGTGACAGGAGGCATCAGCCCCAGCATTTT.

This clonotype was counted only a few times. The CDR3 DNA is TGTGCCAGCAGAGATAAGGGGCCCAGGGGCGAGCAGTACTTC. It codes for CASRDKGPRGEQYF. The genes are TRBV12-3 or TRBV12-4 and TRBJ2-7; D is possibly TRBD1 (6 bases). The CDR3 covers 14 residues. Trimming pared 6 bases from V and 6 bases from J, leaving 18 bases between.

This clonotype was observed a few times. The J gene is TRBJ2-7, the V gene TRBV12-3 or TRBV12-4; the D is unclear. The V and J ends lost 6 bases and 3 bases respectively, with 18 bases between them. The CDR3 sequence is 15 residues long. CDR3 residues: CASSRIGIGGYEQYF. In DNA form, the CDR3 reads TGTGCCAGCAGCCGAATCGGTATCGGCGGCTACGAGCAGTACTTC.

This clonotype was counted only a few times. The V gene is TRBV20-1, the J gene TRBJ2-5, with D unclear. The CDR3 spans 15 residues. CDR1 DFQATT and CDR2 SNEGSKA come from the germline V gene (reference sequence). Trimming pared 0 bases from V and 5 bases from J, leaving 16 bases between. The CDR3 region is CSARDGWVRLETQYF. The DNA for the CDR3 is TGCAGTGCTAGAGACGGTTGGGTTAGGTTGGAGACCCAGTACTTC.

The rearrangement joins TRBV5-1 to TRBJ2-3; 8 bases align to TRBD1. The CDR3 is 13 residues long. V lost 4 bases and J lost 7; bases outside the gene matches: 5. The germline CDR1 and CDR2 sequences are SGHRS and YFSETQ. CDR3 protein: CASSVGQGHTQYF. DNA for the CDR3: TGCGCCAGCAGCGTCGGACAGGGCCATACGCAGTATTTT.

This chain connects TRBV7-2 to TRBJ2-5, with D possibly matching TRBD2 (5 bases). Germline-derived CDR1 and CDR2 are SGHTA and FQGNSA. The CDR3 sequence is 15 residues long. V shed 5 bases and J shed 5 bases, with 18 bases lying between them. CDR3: CASSPSGRAAETQYF. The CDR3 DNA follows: TGTGCCAGCAGCCCCTCGGGTCGAGCGGCGGAGACCCAGTACTTC. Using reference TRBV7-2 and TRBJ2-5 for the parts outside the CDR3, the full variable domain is GAGVSQSPSNKVTEKGKDVELRCDPISGHTALYWYRQSLGQGLEFLIYFQGNSAPDKSGLPSDRFSAERTGGSVSTLTIQRTQQEDSAVYLCASSPSGRAAETQYFGPGTRLLVL.

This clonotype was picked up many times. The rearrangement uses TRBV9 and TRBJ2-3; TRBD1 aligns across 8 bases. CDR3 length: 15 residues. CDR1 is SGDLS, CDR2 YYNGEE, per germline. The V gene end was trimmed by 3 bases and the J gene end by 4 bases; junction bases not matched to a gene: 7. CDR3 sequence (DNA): TGTGCCAGCAGCGAGACAGGGGCCGTGGCAGATACGCAGTATTTT. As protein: CASSETGAVADTQYF.